Below, 31 T cell receptor beta chains from the same sample are listed, as sequenced in a study of a mutant IDH1 vaccine in newly diagnosed glioma (dated by TCRdb to the early 2020s). The label giving this sample's time point can be read as: week 47, end of study. Every vaccine dose consisted of 300 ug of a 20-mer mutant IDH1 peptide in Montanide, administered subcutaneously together with topical imiquimod. Libraries were prepared through the immunoSEQ multiplex PCR assay. The immuneACCESS repertoire file appears here via TCRdb, limited to in-frame rearrangements. These files lack a portion of the clones; in checked studies, under half of the deficit traces to unresolved V genes, and the cause of the others is not known. This sample holds 75,000 to 95,000 clones; just under 90% were observed only once. The ten largest make up approximately 0.8% of the sample. These TCRs are of unknown antigen specificity.

The sample here was PBMCs, taken from a glioma patient whose treatment included an IDH1 peptide vaccine. The receptors originated from a woman aged 50 to 60 with glioma.

V usage is TRBV19 and J usage is TRBJ1-5; D is unresolved. Germline lookup yields CDR1 LNHDA and CDR2 SQIVND (reference sequence). The length of the CDR3 is 16 residues. With 5 bases removed from V and 5 bases from J, the gap between germline ends came to 19 bases. Written as DNA, the CDR3 is TGTGCCAGTAGTCTCAGACCCGACCCGGGCTATCAGCCCCAGCATTTT. Its protein product is CASSLRPDPGYQPQHF.

This clone was seen only once. V gene TRBV6-5 combines with J gene TRBJ2-3; D uncertain. The CDR3 loop spans 13 amino acids. Germline CDR1 and CDR2: MNHEY and SVGAGI. V was cut by 2 bases and J by 1 base, with 4 bases left in between. CDR3 sequence reads: CASSYIGTDTQYF. The CDR3 DNA sequence: TGTGCCAGCAGTTACATCGGCACAGATACGCAGTATTTT.

In DNA form, the CDR3 reads TGTGCCAGCAGCTCCCAGCCCTCCTACAATGAGCAGTTCTTC. Protein product: CASSSQPSYNEQFF. The chain employs TRBV7-3 and TRBJ2-1; D not resolved. Germline V CDR1 and CDR2: SGHTA, FQGTGA. The CDR3 is 14 amino acids. V was shortened by 4 bases and J by 0 bases, with 7 bases between the two germline ends.

The chain combines TRBV7-8 with TRBJ1-1; 11 nucleotides line up with TRBD1. V lost 3 bases, J lost 6 bases, and 3 bases stayed unmatched. CDR3 length: 14 residues. Germline-derived CDR1 and CDR2 are SGHVS and FQNEAQ. The CDR3 nucleotides read TGTGCCAGCAGCTTTGGACAGGGGGCTTCTGAAGCTTTCTTT. Encoded protein: CASSFGQGASEAFF.

The chain combines TRBV9 with TRBJ1-2; no definite D call. This CDR3 is built from 12 residues. Per the germline V gene, CDR1 is SGDLS and CDR2 is YYNGEE. The V and J ends lost 3 bases and 0 bases respectively, with 3 bases between them. The CDR3 here is CASSGANYGYTF. The CDR3 region has the DNA TGTGCCAGCAGCGGCGCTAACTATGGCTACACCTTC.

CDR3 in amino acids: CASIDMGYTQYF. DNA of the CDR3: TGTGCCAGCATCGATATGGGGTATACGCAGTATTTT. J is TRBJ2-3 and V is TRBV6-6; D gene uncertain. CDR1 and CDR2 from the germline V gene are MNHNY and SVGAGI (reference sequence). The ends were cut back, 7 bases at V and 7 bases at J, with 12 bases in the middle. The CDR3 loop spans 12 amino acids.

This sequence joins TRBV5-1 and TRBJ2-3; the match to TRBD2 covers 11 bases. J lost 6 bases, V lost 4 bases, and 10 bases had no gene match. Germline CDR1 SGHRS, CDR2 YFSETQ. The CDR3 length is 16 residues. CDR3 loop: CASSEGLAALADTQYF. CDR3 sequence (DNA): TGCGCCAGCAGCGAGGGACTAGCGGCCCTGGCGGATACGCAGTATTTT.

This clone appeared once. The chain uses TRBV6-6 and TRBJ2-3; 8 bases are shared with TRBD2. The V gene end was trimmed by 5 bases and the J gene end by 6 bases; junction bases not matched to a gene: 10. Germline V gene data show CDR1 as MNHNY and CDR2 as SVGAGI (reference sequence). CDR3 length equals 15 residues. The CDR3 loop is CASSPPGTRADTQYF. As DNA, the CDR3 is TGTGCCAGCAGTCCCCCCGGGACTAGGGCGGATACGCAGTATTTT.

V and J are TRBV10-1 and TRBJ2-7, with a weak D call TRBD2 (5 bases). V was trimmed by 9 bases and J by 9 bases, leaving 33 bases between them. The CDR3 is made up of 17 amino acids. Germline CDR1 reads WNHNN; CDR2 reads SYGVQD (reference sequence). CDR3 coding DNA: TGCGCCAGGGACTTTATACCGCTTATCGAAGAAGCATCCGGGCAGTACTTC. Translated, it gives CARDFIPLIEEASGQYF.

The chain has TRBV30 and TRBJ2-3, with TRBD2 matching 10 bases. Germline-derived CDR1 and CDR2 are GTSNPN and SVGIG (reference sequence). This CDR3 is built from 16 residues. CDR3 DNA sequence: TGTGCTATGGGTGATAGCGGGAGGAAAAGCACAGATACGCAGTATTTT. It yields the protein CAMGDSGRKSTDTQYF.

This clone has only a few counts. The CDR3 protein is CASSVRVRNEQFF. Here the CDR3 DNA reads TGTGCCAGCAGTGTGAGGGTTCGGAATGAGCAGTTCTTC. V and J are TRBV6-1 and TRBJ2-1, with D perhaps TRBD2 (5 bases). This CDR3 contains 13 residues. Germline loops: CDR1 MNHNS, CDR2 SASEGT. The germline V and J ends were trimmed by 4 bases and 7 bases, with 11 bases remaining between them.

This chain joins TRBV20-1 and TRBJ2-7; TRBD1 matches 7 bases. The CDR3 length is 11 residues. Germline V gives CDR1 DFQATT, CDR2 SNEGSKA (reference sequence). After removal of 5 bases from V and 7 bases from J, the junction contained 5 bases not matched to a gene. The CDR3 loop is CSALQGREQYF. For the CDR3, the DNA is TGCAGTGCTCTACAGGGGCGGGAGCAGTACTTC.

This clone appeared a single time. J is TRBJ1-3 and V is TRBV18; 9 bases match TRBD1. Germline V CDR1 and CDR2: KGHSH, LQKENI. Losses at the gene ends were 3 bases for V and 5 bases for J; bases not matched to a gene: 2. CDR3 length: 14 residues. CDR3 nucleotides: TGTGCCAGCTCACCGACAGGGGGTAGAAACACCATATATTTT. As protein: CASSPTGGRNTIYF.

The chain joins TRBV2 to TRBJ1-2; TRBD1 is a possible D gene (6 bases). CDR3 length equals 12 residues. With 6 bases removed from V and 4 bases from J, the gap between germline ends came to 9 bases. CDR1 SNHLY and CDR2 FYNNEI come from the germline V gene. CDR3 sequence: CASRWGAYGYTF. Written as DNA, the CDR3 is TGTGCCAGCAGGTGGGGGGCCTATGGCTACACCTTC.

The chain carries TRBV28 and TRBJ1-2; TRBD1 agrees at 8 bases. Germline CDR1 and CDR2: MDHEN and SYDVKM. This CDR3 is 16 amino acids long. V was clipped by 4 bases and J by 7 bases; unmatched bases: 14. The CDR3 nucleotides are TGTGCCAGCAGTTCCCCACCCCAGGACAGGGCCACTGGCTACACCTTC. Its translation: CASSSPPQDRATGYTF.

The rearrangement links TRBV6-6 to TRBJ2-1; 9 nucleotides match TRBD2. J was trimmed by 6 bases and V by 3 bases; bases with no gene match: 3. The CDR3 runs to 14 residues. Germline V CDR1 and CDR2: MNHNY, SVGAGI (reference sequence). The CDR3 nucleotides read TGTGCCAGCAGTTATACACTAGCGGGCAATGAGCAGTTCTTC. Encoded protein: CASSYTLAGNEQFF.

The CDR3 DNA reads as TGTGCCAGCAGTTTATATGCGGGACTCCATTACGAGCAGTACTTC. Its translation is CASSLYAGLHYEQYF. The genes are TRBV27 and TRBJ2-5, with D possibly TRBD2 on 6 matching bases. The J call is in doubt because the DNA end fits TRBJ2-7 better. Germline V gene lookup returns CDR1 MNHEY and CDR2 SMNVEV (reference sequence). The CDR3 spans 15 residues.

The chain joins TRBV7-2 to TRBJ1-2, with D possibly being TRBD1 (6 bases). From germline, CDR1 is SGHTA and CDR2 FQGNSA. The ends were cut back, 5 bases at V and 2 bases at J, with 15 bases in the middle. This CDR3 region has 15 residues. In nucleotides, the CDR3 is TGTGCCAGCAGCCCCTACCGGGACAACAACTATGGCTACACCTTC. It yields the protein CASSPYRDNNYGYTF.

The V gene is TRBV6-6, the J gene TRBJ2-1; D possibly corresponds to TRBD2 (5 bases). The CDR3 is 12 residues long. Germline V gives CDR1 MNHNY, CDR2 SVGAGI (reference sequence). V was trimmed by 7 bases and J by 5 bases, leaving 9 bases between them. The CDR3 sequence is CASKWGDNEQFF. CDR3 coding DNA: TGTGCCAGCAAGTGGGGAGACAATGAGCAGTTCTTC.

The rearrangement joins TRBV6-6 to TRBJ2-1, with D hard to call. CDR1 is MNHNY, CDR2 SVGAGI, per germline (reference sequence). With 0 bases removed from V and 0 bases from J, the gap between germline ends came to 6 bases. The length of the CDR3 is 15 residues. CDR3 sequence reads: CASSYSYHSYNEQFF. CDR3 DNA sequence: TGTGCCAGCAGTTACTCCTATCACTCCTACAATGAGCAGTTCTTC.

This chain uses TRBV11-2 with TRBJ2-7; possibly TRBD1 for D (6 bases). Trimming stripped 1 base from V and 2 bases from J, with 12 bases between. Germline CDR1 is SGHAT and CDR2 is FQNNGV. The CDR3 has 15 residues. The CDR3 is CASSLAAGATYEQYF. The CDR3 nucleotides are TGTGCCAGCAGCTTAGCGGCAGGGGCTACCTACGAGCAGTACTTC.

A remark on this clone: The CDR3 carries no conserved terminal phenylalanine or tryptophan, so it likely arises from a read error. The DNA is left out, because the CDR3 cannot be placed on it with certainty; the CDR3 is given as TCRdb lists it. This chain links TRBV28 with TRBJ2-4. The V gene's germline CDR1 is MDHEN and CDR2 SYDVKM. The CDR3 sequence runs 9 residues, both termini included. CDR3 sequence reads: CARWAGPGR.

This chain links TRBV29-1 with TRBJ2-5, with D perhaps being TRBD1 or TRBD2 (5 bases each). Germline CDR1 SQVTM, CDR2 ANQGSEA. Trimming pared 7 bases from V and 3 bases from J, leaving 12 bases between. The CDR3 has 12 amino acids. The CDR3 coding sequence is TGCAGCGCCACCGGGACCGAAGAGACCCAGTACTTC. Translating it yields CSATGTEETQYF. The variable domain in full, completed from reference TRBV29-1 and TRBJ2-5, reads SAVISQKPSRDICQRGTSLTIQCQVDSQVTMMFWYRQQPGQSLTLIATANQGSEATYESGFVIDKFPISRPNLTFSTLTVSNMSPEDSSIYLCSATGTEETQYFGPGTRLLVL.

The gene calls are TRBV5-1 and TRBJ2-7; tentatively, D is TRBD1 or TRBD2 (5 bases each). Trimming took 2 bases from V and 3 from J, leaving 12 bases between them. Per the germline V gene, CDR1 is SGHRS and CDR2 is YFSETQ. The CDR3 contains 14 residues. CDR3 DNA: TGCGCCAGCAGCTTTGGGGGATCGATCTACGAGCAGTACTTC. Its protein is CASSFGGSIYEQYF.

The V gene is TRBV11-2, the J gene TRBJ1-4; D gene ambiguous. Germline V gene sequence: CDR1 SGHAT, CDR2 FQNNGV. The CDR3 consists of 14 residues. Trimming shortened V by 8 bases and J by 8 bases, and 18 bases separated the two germline ends. CDR3 coding DNA: TGTGCCAGCTCACCAAGGAGCACCAGGGAAAAACTGTTTTTT. Its translation is CASSPRSTREKLFF.

The chain recombines TRBV7-9 with TRBJ2-5, with D unresolved. V was trimmed by 5 bases and J by 4 bases, leaving 11 bases between them. Germline loops: CDR1 SEHNR, CDR2 FQNEAQ (reference sequence). This CDR3 spans 13 amino acids. CDR3 sequence (DNA): TGTGCCAGCAGCCCACTTTCCCGAGAGACCCAGTACTTC. As protein: CASSPLSRETQYF.

The V gene is TRBV6-1, the J gene TRBJ1-4; maybe TRBD1 (6 bases). CDR3 length: 14 residues. Trimming took 9 bases from V and 0 from J, leaving 11 bases between them. Germline assignment: CDR1 MNHNS and CDR2 SASEGT. Here the CDR3 DNA reads TGTGCCAGGAGGACAGAAGCAACTAATGAAAAACTGTTTTTT. Translating it yields CARRTEATNEKLFF.

This chain connects TRBV5-1 to TRBJ2-7, with D uncertain. Germline V CDR1 and CDR2: SGHRS, YFSETQ. The CDR3 spans 14 residues. V lost 1 base and J 0 bases, leaving 8 bases between the germline ends. The CDR3 protein is CASSLMVSSYEQYF. The CDR3 coding sequence is TGCGCCAGCAGCTTGATGGTAAGCTCCTACGAGCAGTACTTC.

This chain connects TRBV6-5 to TRBJ2-1; D remains unclear. The CDR3 is made up of 15 amino acids. V was cut by 6 bases and J by 3 bases, with 15 bases left in between. CDR1 is MNHEY, CDR2 SVGAGI, per germline. This CDR3 reads CASSSRPANYNEQFF. The DNA of the CDR3 is TGTGCCAGCAGCTCCCGACCGGCCAACTACAATGAGCAGTTCTTC.

The J gene is TRBJ2-2, the V gene TRBV29-1; D unclear. Germline assignment: CDR1 SQVTM and CDR2 ANQGSEA. The CDR3 has 12 amino acids. Trimming removed 6 bases from V and 2 bases from J, with 7 bases in between. Here the CDR3 reads CSVGRNTGELFF. Written as DNA, the CDR3 is TGCAGCGTCGGCCGAAACACCGGGGAGCTGTTTTTT.

This chain uses TRBV5-6 with TRBJ2-2; D call uncertain. The CDR3 spans 14 residues. Trimming left V 0 bases short and J 7 bases short, with 10 bases between. Germline assignment: CDR1 SGHDT and CDR2 YYEEEE. CDR3: CASSLVVVGGELFF. Written as DNA, the CDR3 is TGTGCCAGCAGCTTGGTGGTCGTCGGCGGGGAGCTGTTTTTT. The complete variable domain, with remaining parts taken from reference TRBV5-6 and TRBJ2-2, reads DAGVTQSPTHLIKTRGQQVTLRCSPKSGHDTVSWYQQALGQGPQFIFQYYEEEERQRGNFPDRFSGHQFPNYSSELNVNALLLGDSALYLCASSLVVVGGELFFGEGSRLTVL.